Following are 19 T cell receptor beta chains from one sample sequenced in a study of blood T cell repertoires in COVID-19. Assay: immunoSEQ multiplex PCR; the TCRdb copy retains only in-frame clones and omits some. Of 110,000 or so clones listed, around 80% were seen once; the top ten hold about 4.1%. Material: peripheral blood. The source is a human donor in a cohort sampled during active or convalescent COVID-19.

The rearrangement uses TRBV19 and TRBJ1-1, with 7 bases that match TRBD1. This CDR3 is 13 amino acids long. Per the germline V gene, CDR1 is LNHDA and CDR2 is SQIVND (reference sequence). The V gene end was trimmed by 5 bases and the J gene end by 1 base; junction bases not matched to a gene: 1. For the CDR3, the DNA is TGTGCCAGTAGTCACAGGGGGAACACTGAAGCTTTCTTT. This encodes CASSHRGNTEAFF.

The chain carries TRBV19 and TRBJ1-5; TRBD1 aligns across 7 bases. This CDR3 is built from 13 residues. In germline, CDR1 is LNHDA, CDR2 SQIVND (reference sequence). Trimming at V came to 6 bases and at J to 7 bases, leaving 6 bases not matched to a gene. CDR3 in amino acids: CASSDRVRQPQHF. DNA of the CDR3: TGTGCCAGTAGCGACAGGGTGCGGCAGCCCCAGCATTTT.

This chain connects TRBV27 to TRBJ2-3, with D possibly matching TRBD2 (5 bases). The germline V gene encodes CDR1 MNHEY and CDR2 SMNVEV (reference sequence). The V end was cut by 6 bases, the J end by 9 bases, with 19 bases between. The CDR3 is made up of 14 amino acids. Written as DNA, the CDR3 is TGTGCCAGCAGCCAAACCCCCGGGGTATCGACGCAGTATTTT. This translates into CASSQTPGVSTQYF.

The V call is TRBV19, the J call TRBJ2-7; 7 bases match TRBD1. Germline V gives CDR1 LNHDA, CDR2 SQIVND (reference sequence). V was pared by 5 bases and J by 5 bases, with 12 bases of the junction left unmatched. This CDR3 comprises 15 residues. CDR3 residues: CASSEFRGRLNEQYF. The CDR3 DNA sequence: TGTGCCAGTAGTGAATTCAGGGGGAGATTGAACGAGCAGTACTTC.

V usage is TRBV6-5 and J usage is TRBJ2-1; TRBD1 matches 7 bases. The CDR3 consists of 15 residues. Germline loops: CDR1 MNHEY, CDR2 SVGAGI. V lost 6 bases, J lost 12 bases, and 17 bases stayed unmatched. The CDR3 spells CASSYDREWFRGQFF. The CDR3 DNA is TGTGCCAGCAGCTATGACAGGGAGTGGTTTCGCGGGCAGTTCTTC.

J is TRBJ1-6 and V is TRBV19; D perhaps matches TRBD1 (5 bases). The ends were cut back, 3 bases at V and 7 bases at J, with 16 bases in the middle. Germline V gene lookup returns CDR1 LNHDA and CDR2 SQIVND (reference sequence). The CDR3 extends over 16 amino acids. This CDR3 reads CASSIFGDSINSPLHF. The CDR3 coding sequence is TGTGCCAGTAGTATCTTCGGTGACAGCATAAATTCACCCCTCCACTTT. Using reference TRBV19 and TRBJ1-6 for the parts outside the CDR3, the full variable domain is DGGITQSPKYLFRKEGQNVTLSCEQNLNHDAMYWYRQDPGQGLRLIYYSQIVNDFQKGDIAEGYSVSREKKESFPLTVTSAQKNPTAFYLCASSIFGDSINSPLHFGNGTRLTVT.

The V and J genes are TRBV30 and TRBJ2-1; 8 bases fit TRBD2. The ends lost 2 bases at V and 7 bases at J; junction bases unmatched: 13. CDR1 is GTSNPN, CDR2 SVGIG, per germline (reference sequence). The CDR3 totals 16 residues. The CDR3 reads CAWSPPGGGRRNEQFF. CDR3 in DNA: TGTGCCTGGAGTCCCCCCGGGGGGGGTCGGAGGAATGAGCAGTTCTTC.

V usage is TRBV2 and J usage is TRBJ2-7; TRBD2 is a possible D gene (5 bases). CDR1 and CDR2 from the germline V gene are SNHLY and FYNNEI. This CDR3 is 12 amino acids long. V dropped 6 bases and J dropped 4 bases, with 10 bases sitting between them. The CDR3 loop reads CASRKLGYEQYF. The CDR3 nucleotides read TGTGCCAGCAGAAAACTAGGTTACGAGCAGTACTTC.

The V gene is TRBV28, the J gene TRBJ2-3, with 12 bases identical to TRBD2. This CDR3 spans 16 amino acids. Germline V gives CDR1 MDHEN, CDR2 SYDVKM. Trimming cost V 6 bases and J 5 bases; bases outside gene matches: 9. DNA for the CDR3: TGTGCCAGCAGACCTCGGACTAGCGGGATGGTAGATACGCAGTATTTT. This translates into CASRPRTSGMVDTQYF.

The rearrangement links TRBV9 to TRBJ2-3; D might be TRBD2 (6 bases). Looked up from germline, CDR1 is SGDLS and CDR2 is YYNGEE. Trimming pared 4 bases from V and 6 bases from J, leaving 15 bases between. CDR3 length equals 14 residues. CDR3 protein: CASSHDRGADTQYF. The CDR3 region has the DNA TGTGCCAGCAGCCACGACCGCGGGGCCGATACGCAGTATTTT.

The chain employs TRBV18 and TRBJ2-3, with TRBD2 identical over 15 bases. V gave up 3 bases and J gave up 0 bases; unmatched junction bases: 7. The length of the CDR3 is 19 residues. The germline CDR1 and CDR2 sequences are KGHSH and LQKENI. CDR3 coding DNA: TGTGCCAGCTCACCTGTCCCGGGACTAGCGGGGGGAAGCACAGATACGCAGTATTTT. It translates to CASSPVPGLAGGSTDTQYF.

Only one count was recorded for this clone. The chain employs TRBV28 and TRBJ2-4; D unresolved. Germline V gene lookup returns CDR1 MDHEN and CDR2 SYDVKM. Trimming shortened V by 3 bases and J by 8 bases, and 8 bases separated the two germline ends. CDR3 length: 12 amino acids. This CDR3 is CASSFVPYIQYF. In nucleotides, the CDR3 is TGTGCCAGCAGTTTCGTCCCGTACATTCAGTACTTC.

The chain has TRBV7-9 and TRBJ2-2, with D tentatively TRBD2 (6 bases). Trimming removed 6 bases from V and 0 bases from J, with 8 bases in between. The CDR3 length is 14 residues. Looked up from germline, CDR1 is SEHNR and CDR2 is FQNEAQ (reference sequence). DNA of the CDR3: TGTGCCAGCAGTCTAGCGACGAACACCGGGGAGCTGTTTTTT. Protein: CASSLATNTGELFF.

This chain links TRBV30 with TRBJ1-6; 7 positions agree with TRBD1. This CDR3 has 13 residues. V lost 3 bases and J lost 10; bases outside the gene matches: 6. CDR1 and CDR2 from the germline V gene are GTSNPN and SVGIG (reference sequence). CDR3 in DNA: TGTGCCTGGAGGACAACAGGGGACTCACCCCTCCACTTT. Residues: CAWRTTGDSPLHF. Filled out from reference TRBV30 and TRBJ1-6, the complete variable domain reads SQTIHQWPATLVQPVGSPLSLECTVEGTSNPNLYWYRQAAGRGLQLLFYSVGIGQISSEVPQNLSASRPQDRQFILSSKKLLLSDSGFYLCAWRTTGDSPLHFGNGTRLTVT.

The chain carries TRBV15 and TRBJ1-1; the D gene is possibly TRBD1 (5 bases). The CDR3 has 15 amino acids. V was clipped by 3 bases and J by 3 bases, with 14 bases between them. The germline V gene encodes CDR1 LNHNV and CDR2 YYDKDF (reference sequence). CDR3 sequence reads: CATSSLQGLDTEAFF. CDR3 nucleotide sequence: TGTGCCACCAGCAGCCTCCAGGGACTTGACACTGAAGCTTTCTTT.

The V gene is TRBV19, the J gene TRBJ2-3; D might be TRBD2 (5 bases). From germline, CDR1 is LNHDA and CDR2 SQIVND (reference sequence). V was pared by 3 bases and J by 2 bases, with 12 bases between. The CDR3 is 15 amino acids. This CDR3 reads CASSIGLVYTDTQYF. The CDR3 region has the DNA TGTGCCAGTAGTATCGGACTGGTTTACACAGATACGCAGTATTTT.

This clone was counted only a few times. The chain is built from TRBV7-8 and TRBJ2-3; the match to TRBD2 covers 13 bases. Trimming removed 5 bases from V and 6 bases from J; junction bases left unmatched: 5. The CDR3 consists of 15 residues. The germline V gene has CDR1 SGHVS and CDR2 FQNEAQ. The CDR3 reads CASSRTSGSGDTQYF. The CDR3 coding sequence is TGTGCCAGCAGCCGGACTAGCGGGAGTGGGGATACGCAGTATTTT. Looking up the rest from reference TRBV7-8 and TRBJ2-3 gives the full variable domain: GAGVSQSPRYKVAKRGQDVALRCDPISGHVSLFWYQQALGQGPEFLTYFQNEAQLDKSGLPSDRFFAERPEGSVSTLKIQRTQQEDSAVYLCASSRTSGSGDTQYFGPGTRLTVL.

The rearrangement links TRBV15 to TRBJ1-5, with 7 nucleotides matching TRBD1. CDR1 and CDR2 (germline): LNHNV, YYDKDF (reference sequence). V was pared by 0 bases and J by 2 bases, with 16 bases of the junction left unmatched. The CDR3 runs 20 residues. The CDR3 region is CATSRDNVLQGFYGNQPQHF. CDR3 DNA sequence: TGTGCCACCAGCAGAGATAACGTTTTACAGGGGTTTTATGGCAATCAGCCCCAGCATTTT.

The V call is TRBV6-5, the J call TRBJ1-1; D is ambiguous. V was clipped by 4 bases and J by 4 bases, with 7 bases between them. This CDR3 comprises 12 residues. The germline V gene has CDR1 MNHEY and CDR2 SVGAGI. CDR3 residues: CASSSGITEAFF. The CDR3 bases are TGTGCCAGCAGTTCGGGGATCACTGAAGCTTTCTTT.